The rows below give T cell receptor beta chains drawn from one sample of a study of cytomegalovirus exposure and HLA in healthy donors. The method was immunoSEQ multiplex PCR; TCRdb's version includes in-frame clones alone and lacks a portion of them. The sample lists some 120,000 clones; roughly nine tenths were seen once. The sample comprised PBMCs. Source of these receptors: a woman younger than 30 in good health and CMV-seronegative. Each CDR3 is given with its conserved first and last residue. The D gene is left open where the match is weak. Rows may omit the clone size; those that give it use once, few, many or a size class.

clone_size cdr3_length j_call d_call v_call cdr3_aa cdr3_nt
NA 14 TRBJ1-3 NA TRBV7-9 CASSLSRVGNTIYF TGTGCCAGCAGCTTGAGTCGAGTAGGAAACACCATATATTTT
once 15 TRBJ2-1 TRBD2 TRBV27 CASSQRTSGGYEQFF TGTGCCAGCAGCCAACGGACTAGCGGGGGATATGAGCAGTTCTTC
NA 13 TRBJ1-1 NA TRBV7-2 CASSLDQGTQGFF TGTGCCAGCAGCTTAGATCAGGGAACGCAGGGGTTCTTT
NA 13 TRBJ1-4 NA TRBV9 CASSAGGKEKLFF TGTGCCAGCAGCGCGGGGGGGAAAGAAAAACTGTTTTTT
NA 15 TRBJ1-1 NA TRBV6-6 CASSYVTLSGTEAFF TGTGCCAGCAGTTACGTAACCCTTAGCGGCACTGAAGCTTTCTTT
NA 13 TRBJ1-2 NA TRBV30 CAWNPQGTYGYTF TGTGCCTGGAATCCCCAGGGTACCTATGGCTACACCTTC
once 16 TRBJ1-4 NA TRBV28 CASSLFFGGFREKLFF NA
NA 17 TRBJ2-1 TRBD2 TRBV7-2 CASSPPSSLAGANEQFF TGTGCCAGCAGCCCACCCAGTTCACTAGCGGGAGCCAATGAGCAGTTCTTC
NA 12 TRBJ1-1 NA TRBV14 CASSSMNTEAFF TGTGCCAGCTCTAGCATGAACACTGAAGCTTTCTTT
NA 15 TRBJ1-1 TRBD1 TRBV11-2 CASSPYHRGAREAFF TGTGCCAGCAGCCCCTATCACAGGGGGGCCCGTGAAGCTTTCTTT
once 15 TRBJ2-1 TRBD2 TRBV30 CALGTSGSSYNEQFF TGTGCCTTGGGGACTAGCGGGAGCTCCTACAATGAGCAGTTCTTC
NA 18 TRBJ1-5 TRBD1 TRBV27 CASSPYSADRGPNQPQHF TGTGCCAGCAGTCCTTACTCCGCGGACAGGGGGCCCAATCAGCCCCAGCATTTT
NA 11 TRBJ1-1 NA TRBV5-1 CASSGGGEAFF TGCGCCAGCAGCGGGGGAGGCGAAGCTTTCTTT
NA 17 TRBJ1-3 NA TRBV7-8 CASSSFVGGAAGNTIYF TGTGCCAGCAGCTCATTCGTTGGAGGGGCGGCTGGAAACACCATATATTTT
NA 13 TRBJ1-2 TRBD1 TRBV30 CAWSVWQGAGYTF TGTGCCTGGAGTGTATGGCAGGGGGCCGGCTACACCTTC
NA 16 TRBJ2-5 NA TRBV11-1 CASSLPGFGVQETQYF TGTGCCAGCAGCCTTCCGGGGTTTGGGGTCCAAGAGACCCAGTACTTC
NA 18 TRBJ1-6 NA TRBV27 CASSSSGQSYSYNSPLHF NA
NA 13 TRBJ2-7 NA TRBV6-1 CASRVDTSYEQYF TGTGCCAGCAGGGTGGACACCTCCTACGAGCAGTACTTC
NA 12 TRBJ2-2 NA TRBV5-4 CASSLEGGELFF TGTGCCAGCAGCTTGGAGGGGGGGGAGCTGTTTTTT
NA 16 TRBJ1-6 NA TRBV7-8 CASSSDDMAGHSPLHF TGTGCCAGCAGCTCCGACGACATGGCAGGCCATTCACCCCTCCACTTT
NA 15 TRBJ1-2 NA TRBV6-1 CASSDGSGVNYGYTF TGTGCCAGCAGTGACGGCTCGGGGGTTAACTATGGCTACACCTTC
NA 14 TRBJ1-5 NA TRBV19 CASSIVQGEEPQHF TGTGCCAGTAGTATAGTTCAGGGTGAGGAGCCCCAGCATTTT
few 14 TRBJ1-1 TRBD1 TRBV2 CASDPGQGDTEAFF TGTGCCAGCGACCCGGGACAGGGGGACACTGAAGCTTTCTTT
once 14 TRBJ2-7 NA TRBV18 CASSRTALLYEQYF TGTGCCAGCTCGCGGACTGCTTTACTTTACGAGCAGTACTTC
NA 13 TRBJ2-1 TRBD2 TRBV30 CAQSTGGPLEQFF TGTGCCCAATCGACGGGAGGGCCATTAGAGCAGTTCTTC
NA 11 TRBJ2-4 NA TRBV25-1 CASRLGDIQYF TGTGCCAGCAGGTTAGGGGACATTCAGTACTTC
once 15 TRBJ1-4 NA TRBV4-2 CASSQETRVNEKLFF TGTGCCAGCAGCCAAGAGACCAGGGTTAATGAAAAACTGTTTTTT
NA 15 TRBJ2-1 NA TRBV19 CASSPAGTGGNEQFF TGTGCCAGTAGTCCGGCGGGGACTGGGGGCAATGAGCAGTTCTTC
NA 13 TRBJ1-5 NA TRBV7-9 CASSLDGNQPQHF TGTGCCAGCAGCTTAGACGGGAATCAGCCCCAGCATTTT
NA 15 TRBJ1-4 TRBD1 TRBV27 CASRMGQAGGEKLFF TGTGCCAGCAGGATGGGACAGGCCGGGGGTGAAAAACTGTTTTTT
NA 17 TRBJ2-2 NA TRBV2 CASSGPGERLNTGELFF TGTGCCAGCAGTGGTCCGGGGGAACGTTTAAACACCGGGGAGCTGTTTTTT
NA 13 TRBJ2-7 NA TRBV28 CASSGGPSYEQYF TGTGCCAGCAGCGGAGGGCCGTCCTACGAGCAGTACTTC
NA 13 TRBJ2-1 NA TRBV21-1 CAKSTGGRDEQFF TGTGCCAAATCGACAGGGGGGAGGGATGAGCAGTTCTTC
NA 14 TRBJ1-4 TRBD1 TRBV18 CASSPRDRGEKLFF TGTGCCAGCTCACCACGGGACAGGGGTGAAAAACTGTTTTTT
NA 15 TRBJ1-5 TRBD1 TRBV7-9 CASSLQGGEGQPQHF TGTGCCAGCAGCTTACAGGGGGGAGAGGGTCAGCCCCAGCATTTT
NA 18 TRBJ2-1 TRBD2 TRBV4-1 CASSHVDLGLAGVNEQFF TGCGCCAGCAGCCACGTCGACCTGGGACTAGCGGGAGTGAATGAGCAGTTCTTC
NA 16 TRBJ2-2 NA TRBV7-2 CASSLARSGTTGELFF TGTGCCAGCAGCTTAGCGAGGAGCGGAACCACCGGGGAGCTGTTTTTT
NA 15 TRBJ1-1 NA TRBV5-4 CASSYEAQLNTEAFF TGTGCCAGCAGCTATGAGGCACAACTTAACACTGAAGCTTTCTTT
once 15 TRBJ2-7 NA TRBV7-2 CASSHSEISPGEQYF TGTGCCAGCAGCCACTCCGAGATAAGCCCGGGGGAGCAGTACTTC
NA 15 TRBJ1-2 NA TRBV30 CAWSPRSARARGYTF TGTGCCTGGAGTCCCAGATCCGCGAGGGCGCGGGGCTACACCTTC
NA 16 TRBJ1-4 TRBD1 TRBV9 CASSGRQGATNEKLFF TGTGCCAGCAGCGGAAGACAGGGTGCAACTAATGAAAAACTGTTTTTT
NA 16 TRBJ2-3 TRBD1 TRBV7-9 CASSFPPGQNTDTQYF TGTGCCAGCAGCTTCCCCCCGGGACAGAACACAGATACGCAGTATTTT
NA 14 TRBJ2-7 TRBD2 TRBV5-6 CASSAPGLIYEQYF TGTGCCAGCAGCGCACCGGGACTAATTTACGAGCAGTACTTC
NA 13 TRBJ2-5 TRBD1 TRBV10-3 CAISGGTEETQYF TGTGCCATCAGTGGTGGGACAGAAGAGACCCAGTACTTC
NA 14 TRBJ2-5 TRBD1 TRBV25-1 CASQGTGAIETQYF TGTGCCAGCCAAGGGACAGGGGCGATCGAGACCCAGTACTTC
NA 14 TRBJ1-1 TRBD1 TRBV6-5 CASSPRDRVGEAFF TGTGCCAGCAGCCCCCGGGACAGGGTCGGTGAAGCTTTCTTT
NA 15 TRBJ1-6 NA TRBV6-1 CASSELGGLSSPLHF TGTGCCAGCAGTGAATTGGGGGGTTTAAGTTCACCCCTCCACTTT
NA 14 TRBJ1-3 TRBD1 TRBV5-6 CASSGGTGMYTIYF TGTGCCAGCAGCGGGGGGACAGGGATGTACACCATATATTTT
NA 12 TRBJ1-2 TRBD1 TRBV30 CAWSGTGAGYTF TGTGCCTGGAGCGGGACAGGGGCTGGCTACACCTTC
NA 15 TRBJ2-3 NA TRBV6-5 CASSRRQLSTDTQYF TGTGCCAGCAGTCGTAGACAGTTAAGCACAGATACGCAGTATTTT
NA 13 TRBJ2-1 TRBD1 TRBV7-2 CASSSGQDNEQFF TGTGCCAGCAGCTCCGGACAGGATAATGAGCAGTTCTTC
NA 18 TRBJ2-2 TRBD2 TRBV5-1 CASSLGIDSGRGTGELFF TGCGCCAGCAGCTTGGGAATTGATAGCGGGAGAGGGACCGGGGAGCTGTTTTTT
NA 15 TRBJ2-1 NA TRBV7-2 CASSFASGSYNEQFF TGTGCCAGCAGCTTCGCAAGCGGTTCCTACAATGAGCAGTTCTTC